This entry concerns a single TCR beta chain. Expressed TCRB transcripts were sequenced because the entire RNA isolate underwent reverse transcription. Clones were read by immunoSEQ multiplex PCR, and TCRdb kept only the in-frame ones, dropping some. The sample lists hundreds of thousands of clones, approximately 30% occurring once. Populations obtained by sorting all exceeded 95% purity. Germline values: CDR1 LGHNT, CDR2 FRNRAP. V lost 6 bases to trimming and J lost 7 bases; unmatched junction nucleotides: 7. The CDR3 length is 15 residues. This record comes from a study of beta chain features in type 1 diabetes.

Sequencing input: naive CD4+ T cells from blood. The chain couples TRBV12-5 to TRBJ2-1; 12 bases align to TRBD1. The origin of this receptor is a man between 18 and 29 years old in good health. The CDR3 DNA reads TGTGCTAGTGGATTCGGGACAGGGGGCTGGAATGAGCAGTTCTTC. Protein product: CASGFGTGGWNEQFF.